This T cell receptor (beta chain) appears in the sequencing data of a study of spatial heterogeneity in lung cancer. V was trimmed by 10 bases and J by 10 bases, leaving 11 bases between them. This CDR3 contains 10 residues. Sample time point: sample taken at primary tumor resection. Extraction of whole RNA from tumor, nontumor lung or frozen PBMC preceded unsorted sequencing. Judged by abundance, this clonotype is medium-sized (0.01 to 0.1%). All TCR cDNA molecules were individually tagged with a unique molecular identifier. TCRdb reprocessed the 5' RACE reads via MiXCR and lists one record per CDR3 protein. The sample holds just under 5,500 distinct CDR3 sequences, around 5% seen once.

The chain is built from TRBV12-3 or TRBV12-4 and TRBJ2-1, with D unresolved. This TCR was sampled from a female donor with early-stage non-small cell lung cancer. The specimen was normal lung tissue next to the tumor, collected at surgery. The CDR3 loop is CATLPGEQFF. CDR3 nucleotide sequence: TGTGCCACTTTGCCCGGGGAGCAGTTCTTC.